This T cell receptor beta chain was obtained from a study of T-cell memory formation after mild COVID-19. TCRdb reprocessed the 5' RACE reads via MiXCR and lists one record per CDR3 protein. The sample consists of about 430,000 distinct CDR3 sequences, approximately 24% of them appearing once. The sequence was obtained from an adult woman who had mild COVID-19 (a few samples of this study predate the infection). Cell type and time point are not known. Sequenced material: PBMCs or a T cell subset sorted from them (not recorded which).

The CDR3 loop reads CASSPEYRTRGSDEQFF. Here the CDR3 DNA reads TGTGCCAGCAGCCCCGAGTACCGGACTAGAGGGAGCGATGAGCAGTTCTTC. The V call is TRBV7-3, the J call TRBJ2-1; 7 nucleotides line up with TRBD2. CDR1 SGHTA and CDR2 FQGTGA come from the germline V gene. The CDR3 runs 17 residues. Germline trimming cut 5 bases from V and 8 bases from J; bases unmatched to any gene: 18.